The 22 T cell receptor beta chains reported below all come from one sample, sequenced in a study of response to subunit inactivated influenza vaccine. TCRdb fed the RT-PCR reads into MiXCR, producing one record per CDR3 protein. The table records about 190,000 distinct CDR3 sequences, about an eighth of them present only once. The sample here was CD8+ T cells sorted from PBMCs, taken roughly 5 days after vaccination. These receptors were collected from a man in his fifties or sixties who received an inactivated influenza vaccine.

This clonotype was counted many times. The rearrangement joins TRBV29-1 to TRBJ2-1; 10 nucleotides align to TRBD1. The CDR3 is 14 residues long. V shed 2 bases, J shed 6 bases, and the junction held 4 bases outside the gene matches. The germline V gene encodes CDR1 SQVTM and CDR2 ANQGSEA. DNA for the CDR3: TGCAGCGTTGAACGGAGGGACAGGGGCAATGAGCAGTTCTTC. Amino acids: CSVERRDRGNEQFF.

In this sample, this clonotype turned up a few times. The V and J genes are TRBV20-1 and TRBJ1-1; D is unclear. This CDR3 has 15 residues. V was trimmed by 7 bases and J by 0 bases, leaving 18 bases between them. Germline V gives CDR1 DFQATT, CDR2 SNEGSKA (reference sequence). The CDR3 loop is CSVLDLTSMNTEAFF. Written as DNA, the CDR3 is TGCAGTGTTCTCGATTTGACAAGTATGAACACTGAAGCTTTCTTT.

CDR3 in amino acids: CASSDRHHEQYF. CDR3 coding DNA: TGTGCCAGCAGTGACAGGCACCACGAGCAGTACTTC. J is TRBJ2-7 and V is TRBV12-3 or TRBV12-4; D might be TRBD1 (6 bases). The germline V and J ends were trimmed by 5 bases and 5 bases, with 10 bases remaining between them. The CDR3 sequence is 12 residues long.

This clonotype was seen a handful of times. The CDR3 DNA reads TGTGCCGGAAAGCGGGGCGGCCCAGATACGCAGTATTTT. It translates to CAGKRGGPDTQYF. The J gene is TRBJ2-3, the V gene TRBV19, with TRBD2 matching 7 bases. Trimming at V came to 11 bases and at J to 4 bases, leaving 9 bases not matched to a gene. Germline-derived CDR1 and CDR2 are LNHDA and SQIVND (reference sequence). The CDR3 covers 13 residues.

CDR3 sequence reads: CSVEWRASGNNYEQYF. In DNA form, the CDR3 reads TGCAGCGTTGAATGGAGGGCCAGCGGGAATAACTACGAGCAGTACTTC. The chain employs TRBV29-1 and TRBJ2-7; 7 bases line up with TRBD2. The germline gives CDR1 SQVTM, CDR2 ANQGSEA. V was clipped by 2 bases and J by 3 bases; unmatched bases: 13. CDR3 length: 16 residues.

This clonotype came up a few times. V and J are TRBV5-4 and TRBJ2-3, with D uncertain. Germline V gives CDR1 SGHNT, CDR2 YYREEE (reference sequence). This CDR3 contains 13 residues. The ends were cut back, 2 bases at V and 5 bases at J, with 9 bases in the middle. The CDR3 sequence: CASSFTERDTQYF. DNA for the CDR3: TGTGCCAGCAGCTTTACGGAACGAGATACGCAGTATTTT. Combining the CDR3 with reference TRBV5-4 and TRBJ2-3 gives the whole variable domain ETGVTQSPTHLIKTRGQQVTLRCSSQSGHNTVSWYQQALGQGPQFIFQYYREEENGRGNFPPRFSGLQFPNYSSELNVNALELDDSALYLCASSFTERDTQYFGPGTRLTVL.

This clonotype showed up just a few times. CDR3 sequence: CSVEDPLLGTDTQYF. In DNA form, the CDR3 reads TGCAGCGTTGAAGATCCCCTTCTTGGGACAGATACGCAGTATTTT. This chain connects TRBV29-1 to TRBJ2-3, with D unresolved. The CDR3 is 15 amino acids. Trimming took 0 bases from V and 3 from J, leaving 13 bases between them. From germline, CDR1 is SQVTM and CDR2 ANQGSEA.

The chain combines TRBV6-5 with TRBJ1-2, with D hard to call. Germline-derived CDR1 and CDR2 are MNHEY and SVGAGI. Trimming left V 0 bases short and J 5 bases short, with 13 bases between. The CDR3 spans 15 residues. CDR3 sequence (DNA): TGTGCCAGCAGTTACTCGCGGCAGGACGTATATGGCTACACCTTC. This sequence encodes CASSYSRQDVYGYTF.

This clonotype came up a few times. The rearrangement uses TRBV20-1 and TRBJ2-1; 7 bases align to TRBD2. Losses at the gene ends were 0 bases for V and 5 bases for J; bases not matched to a gene: 10. The germline V gene has CDR1 DFQATT and CDR2 SNEGSKA (reference sequence). The CDR3 loop spans 16 amino acids. The CDR3 loop is CSARDLTGRVHNEQFF. The CDR3 region has the DNA TGCAGTGCTAGAGATCTAACGGGGAGGGTCCACAATGAGCAGTTCTTC.

This clonotype was counted only a few times. The chain carries TRBV7-9 and TRBJ2-5, with 10 positions matching TRBD1. The CDR3 runs 13 residues. Germline V gene sequence: CDR1 SEHNR, CDR2 FQNEAQ (reference sequence). V gave up 5 bases and J gave up 4 bases; unmatched junction bases: 1. CDR3 DNA sequence: TGTGCCAGCAGCCGGGACAGGGGAGAGACCCAGTACTTC. Translating it yields CASSRDRGETQYF.

V gene TRBV27 combines with J gene TRBJ2-2; TRBD2 might be the D (6 bases). This CDR3 is built from 15 residues. Germline values: CDR1 MNHEY, CDR2 SMNVEV (reference sequence). V was trimmed by 6 bases and J by 2 bases, leaving 13 bases between them. The DNA for the CDR3 is TGTGCCAGCAGCACCCGGGACTCTAACACCGGGGAGCTGTTTTTT. Residues: CASSTRDSNTGELFF.

V and J are TRBV6-1 and TRBJ2-3; D is unclear. V was trimmed by 2 bases and J by 0 bases, leaving 15 bases between them. CDR3 length: 17 amino acids. Looked up from germline, CDR1 is MNHNS and CDR2 is SASEGT. The DNA for the CDR3 is TGTGCCAGCAGTGAATTTTTGGTACAGCCTAGCACAGATACGCAGTATTTT. Its protein product is CASSEFLVQPSTDTQYF.

There are a few counts of this clonotype. The rearrangement links TRBV4-1 to TRBJ2-2; 10 bases agree with TRBD1. CDR1 and CDR2 (germline): MGHRA, YSYEKL. CDR3 size: 16 residues. Unmatched junction bases numbered 3, after V lost 0 bases and J lost 5 bases. CDR3 nucleotide sequence: TGCGCCAGCAGCCAAGAGGGGACAGGGGAAACCGGGGAGCTGTTTTTT. This codes for CASSQEGTGETGELFF.

V usage is TRBV7-2 and J usage is TRBJ2-3; D unclear. The germline V and J ends were trimmed by 2 bases and 3 bases, with 9 bases remaining between them. The CDR3 extends over 14 amino acids. Germline V gene data show CDR1 as SGHTA and CDR2 as FQGNSA. The CDR3 nucleotides read TGTGCCAGCAGCTTATCCAGCCTTACAGATACGCAGTATTTT. It codes for CASSLSSLTDTQYF.

This clonotype has only a few counts. The CDR3 coding sequence is TGTGCCAGCTCACCGCCCGACAGCTCCTACGAGCAGTACTTC. Translated, it gives CASSPPDSSYEQYF. V usage is TRBV18 and J usage is TRBJ2-7; D is perhaps TRBD1 (5 bases). The germline V gene encodes CDR1 KGHSH and CDR2 LQKENI. The CDR3 has 14 amino acids. With 3 bases removed from V and 0 bases from J, the gap between germline ends came to 9 bases.

This chain links TRBV11-1 with TRBJ2-2, with TRBD1 identical over 9 bases. V lost 0 bases to trimming and J lost 4 bases; unmatched junction nucleotides: 12. This CDR3 is built from 19 residues. Germline values: CDR1 SGHAT, CDR2 FQDESV (reference sequence). CDR3 bases: TGTGCCAGCAGCTTAGCGCCCGGGACAGGGTTTTTTTTCACCGGGGAGCTGTTTTTT. Its translation: CASSLAPGTGFFFTGELFF.

CDR3 nucleotide sequence: TGTGCCAGCAGCTTTGCACAGGGGGCTCACAATGAGCAGTTCTTC. The encoded protein is CASSFAQGAHNEQFF. The chain is built from TRBV7-9 and TRBJ2-1; TRBD1 matches 9 bases. Germline values: CDR1 SEHNR, CDR2 FQNEAQ (reference sequence). The CDR3 is made up of 15 amino acids. After removal of 3 bases from V and 5 bases from J, the junction contained 5 bases not matched to a gene.

This rearrangement joins TRBV4-1 to TRBJ2-7, with 10 positions matching TRBD1. Germline V gene sequence: CDR1 MGHRA, CDR2 YSYEKL. This CDR3 has 16 amino acids. Trimming cost V 0 bases and J 6 bases; bases outside gene matches: 8. CDR3 sequence: CASSQEPGQGNSEQYF. In DNA, the CDR3 is TGCGCCAGCAGCCAAGAACCGGGACAGGGGAATTCCGAGCAGTACTTC.

This clonotype came up a few times. This chain links TRBV30 with TRBJ1-1, with D unclear. The CDR3 length is 15 residues. The V and J ends lost 3 bases and 3 bases respectively, with 17 bases between them. The V gene's germline CDR1 is GTSNPN and CDR2 SVGIG (reference sequence). The CDR3 nucleotides read TGTGCCTGGAGCCCCCTGATGGGGATTGACACTGAAGCTTTCTTT. It encodes CAWSPLMGIDTEAFF.

The V call is TRBV7-9, the J call TRBJ2-1; TRBD1 might be the D (6 bases). CDR1 SEHNR and CDR2 FQNEAQ come from the germline V gene (reference sequence). The CDR3 spans 12 residues. V was pared by 1 base and J by 9 bases, with 7 bases between. As DNA, the CDR3 is TGTGCCAGCAGCTTAGGGACAGTTGAGCAGTTCTTC. Translated, it gives CASSLGTVEQFF.

Regarding this clonotype: The junction shows a germline mismatch at one end, possibly a read error. The V gene is TRBV15, the J gene TRBJ2-2; D gene unclear. Germline CDR1 LNHNV, CDR2 YYDKDF (reference sequence). The CDR3 has 13 amino acids. CDR3 loop: CASSQWITGELFF. CDR3 DNA sequence: TGTGCCTCCAGCCAATGGATCACCGGGGAGCTGTTTTTT.

This chain links TRBV5-6 with TRBJ2-7; the D call may be TRBD1 or TRBD2 (6 bases each). Germline assignment: CDR1 SGHDT and CDR2 YYEEEE. Trimming removed 4 bases from V and 3 bases from J, with 17 bases in between. The CDR3 contains 15 residues. The CDR3, as DNA: TGTGCCAGCAGCCTCCTCCCCGGGGGCATCTACGAGCAGTACTTC. This sequence encodes CASSLLPGGIYEQYF.